This T cell receptor beta chain emerged from a study of cytomegalovirus exposure and HLA in healthy donors. Broader study findings: Altogether, around 160 TCR beta chains were recorded as cytomegalovirus-associated. The classifier reportedly diagnosed cytomegalovirus status with high specificity and sensitivity.

TCRdb keeps only in-frame clones here, not all; method: immunoSEQ multiplex PCR. This table holds a few hundred thousand clones, 86% found once. The germline V gene has CDR1 SGHAT and CDR2 FQNNGV. CDR3 length equals 13 residues. Trimming shortened V by 5 bases and J by 8 bases, and 13 bases separated the two germline ends. Concerning this clone: Antigen specificity is unknown.

This receptor was obtained from a woman younger than 30 in good health and CMV-seronegative. The sequencing sample was made of PBMCs. The chain has TRBV11-2 and TRBJ2-1, with D tentatively TRBD2 (5 bases). The CDR3: CASSPISGDEQFF. CDR3 bases: TGTGCCAGCAGCCCGATAAGCGGCGATGAGCAGTTCTTC.